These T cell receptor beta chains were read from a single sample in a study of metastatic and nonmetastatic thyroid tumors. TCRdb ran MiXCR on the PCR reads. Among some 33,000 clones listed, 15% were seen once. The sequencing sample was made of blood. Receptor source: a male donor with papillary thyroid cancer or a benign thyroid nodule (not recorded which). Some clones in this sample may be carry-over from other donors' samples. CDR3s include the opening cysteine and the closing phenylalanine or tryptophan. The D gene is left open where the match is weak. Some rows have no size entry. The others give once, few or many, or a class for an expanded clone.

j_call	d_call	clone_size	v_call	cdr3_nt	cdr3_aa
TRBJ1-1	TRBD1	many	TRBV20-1	TGCAGTGCTCCCCCCCGGGGACAGGTTTTGAACACTGAAGCTTTCTTT	CSAPPRGQVLNTEAFF
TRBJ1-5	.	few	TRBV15	TGTGCCACCAGCAGAGGCGGCATTGTCAATCAGCCCCAGCATTTT	CATSRGGIVNQPQHF
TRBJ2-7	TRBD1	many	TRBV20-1	TGCAGTGCTCCGGGACAGATCTACGAGCAGTACTTC	CSAPGQIYEQYF
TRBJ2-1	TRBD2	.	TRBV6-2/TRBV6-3	TGTGCCAGCAGTTACGGACTAGCGGGAGGCCGTAGCTCCTACAATGAGCAGTTCTTC	CASSYGLAGGRSSYNEQFF
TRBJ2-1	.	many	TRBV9	TGTGCCAGCAGCGCCCGGGTTGGGTTTGTTAATGAGCAGTTCTTC	CASSARVGFVNEQFF
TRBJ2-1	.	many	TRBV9	TGTGCCAGCAGCGCAGCGGGTGGGAGCTCCTACAATGAGCAGTTCTTC	CASSAAGGSSYNEQFF
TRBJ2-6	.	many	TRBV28	TGTGCCAGCAGTTCAGGGGCTCCCGGGGCCAACGTCCTGACTTTC	CASSSGAPGANVLTF
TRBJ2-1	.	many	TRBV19	TGTGCCAGTAGTATAGAGGGGGCAATACCCTACAATGAGCAGTTCTTC	CASSIEGAIPYNEQFF
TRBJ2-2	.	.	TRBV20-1	TGCAGTGATCGCTCAAAGGGGCAGGGGGGCACCGGGGAGCTGTTTTTT	CSDRSKGQGGTGELFF
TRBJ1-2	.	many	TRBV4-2	TGTGCCAGCAGCCAAGAGGGGGCGGGCTTCTGGACCTACGGCTACACCTTC	CASSQEGAGFWTYGYTF
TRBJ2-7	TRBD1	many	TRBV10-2	TGCGCCAGCAGCCGGACAGGGAATGACTACGAGCAGTACTTC	CASSRTGNDYEQYF
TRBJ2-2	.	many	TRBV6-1	TGTGCCAGCCGCGCGGGGCCGAACACCGGGGAGCTGTTTTTT	CASRAGPNTGELFF
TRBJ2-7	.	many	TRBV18	TGTGCCAGCTCACCCCTCGGAGGGGCTGACGAGCAGTACTTC	CASSPLGGADEQYF
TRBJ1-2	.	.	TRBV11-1	TGTGCCAGCAGCTTAGGCTCAGGGGTTGGGCGAGGGGACGGGAGTGATGGCTACACCTTC	CASSLGSGVGRGDGSDGYTF
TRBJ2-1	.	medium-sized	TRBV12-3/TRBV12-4	TGTGCCAGCAGTTTAGGGTTTACGGGCAATGAGCAGTTCTTC	CASSLGFTGNEQFF
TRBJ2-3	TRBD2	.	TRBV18	TGTGCCAGCTCACCAGGGGCGGGGGCAGATACGCAGTATTTT	CASSPGAGADTQYF
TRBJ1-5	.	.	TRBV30	TGTGCCTGGAGTGCGGGGGGTAATCAGCCCCAGCATTTT	CAWSAGGNQPQHF
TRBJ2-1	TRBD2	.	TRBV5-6	TGTGCCAGCAGCCAGCTAGCGGGAGGGCCGGTCTCCTACAATGAGCAGTTCTTC	CASSQLAGGPVSYNEQFF
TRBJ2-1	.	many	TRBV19	TGTGCCAGTAGTATGGGAGCGTACAATGAGCAGTTCTTC	CASSMGAYNEQFF
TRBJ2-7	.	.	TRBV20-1	TGCAGTTCCATTGACATGTTCTCCTACGAGCAGTACTTC	CSSIDMFSYEQYF
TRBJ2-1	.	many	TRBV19	TGTGCCAGTAGTATCCCAGGCGATGCCCTGAGTGAGCAGTTCTTC	CASSIPGDALSEQFF
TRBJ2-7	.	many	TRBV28	TGTGCCAGCTTCTCCTTTAGAAGGGGGGCGGGCGAGCAGTACTTC	CASFSFRRGAGEQYF
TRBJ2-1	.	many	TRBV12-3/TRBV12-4	TGTGCCAGCAGTTTAGGGGACAACTACAATGAGCAGTTCTTC	CASSLGDNYNEQFF
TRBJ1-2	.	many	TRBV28	TGTGCCAGCAGTCCAGGACCTTCTAGCTATGGCTACACCTTC	CASSPGPSSYGYTF
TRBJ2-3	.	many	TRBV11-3	TGTGCCAGCAGCTCAGGGGTCTTCAGCACAGATACGCAGTATTTT	CASSSGVFSTDTQYF
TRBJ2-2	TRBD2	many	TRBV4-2	TGTGCCAGCAGCCAGAGCGGGGGGAACACCGGGGAGCTGTTTTTT	CASSQSGGNTGELFF
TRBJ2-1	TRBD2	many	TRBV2	TGTGCCAGCGGCCGCTCTAGCGGAAGCTCCTACAATGAGCAGTTCTTC	CASGRSSGSSYNEQFF
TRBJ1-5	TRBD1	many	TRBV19	TGTGCCAGTAGAGACAGGGGCAATCAGCCCCAGCATTTT	CASRDRGNQPQHF
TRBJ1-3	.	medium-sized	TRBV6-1	TGTGCCAGCATCATGGCGGGGCAGAGCTCTGGAAACACCATATATTTT	CASIMAGQSSGNTIYF
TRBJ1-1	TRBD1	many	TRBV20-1	TGCAGTGCTTCCGGCACGAAACAAACAGGGGTGGGCACTGAAGCTTTCTTT	CSASGTKQTGVGTEAFF
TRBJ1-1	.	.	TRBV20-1	TGCAGTGCTAGATATAGGTTGGGCAGGGGCACTGAAGCTTTCTTT	CSARYRLGRGTEAFF
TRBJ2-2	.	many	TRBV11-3	TGTGCCAGTACCGGGAGGAACACCGGGGAGCTGTTTTTT	CASTGRNTGELFF
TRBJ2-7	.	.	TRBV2	TGTGCCAGCAAGAACCTGGACAGTTCATTCGAGCAGTACTTC	CASKNLDSSFEQYF
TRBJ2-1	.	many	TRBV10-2	TGCGCCGGAGGTGGAGTGTTTGATGACAATGAGCAGTTCTTC	CAGGGVFDDNEQFF
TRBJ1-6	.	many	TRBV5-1	TGCGCCAGCAGCTTGGACGGAAATTCACCCCTCCACTTT	CASSLDGNSPLHF
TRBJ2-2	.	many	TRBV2	TGTGCCAGCATCTTAGATTCGAACACCGGGGAGCTGTTTTTT	CASILDSNTGELFF
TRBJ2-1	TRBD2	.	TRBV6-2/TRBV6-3	TGTGCCAGCAGTTCCTCCATCCGGACTAGCGGGAGAGTTGAGCAGTTCTTC	CASSSSIRTSGRVEQFF
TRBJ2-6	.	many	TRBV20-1	TGCAGTGCTAGAGATACGGTCGGGGCCAACGTCCTGACTTTC	CSARDTVGANVLTF
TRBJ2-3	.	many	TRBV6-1	TGTGCCAGCAGGCCTAACAGGGAGTTGCCCACAGATACGCAGTATTTT	CASRPNRELPTDTQYF
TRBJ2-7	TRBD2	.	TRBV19	TGTGCCAGTAGTCCCTCGTTCTCAAGCGGGAGGGGCGAGCAGTACTTC	CASSPSFSSGRGEQYF
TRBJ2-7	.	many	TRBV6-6	TGTGCCAGCAGTTACGGACGGGATTTCGAGCAGTACTTC	CASSYGRDFEQYF
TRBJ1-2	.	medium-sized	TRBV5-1	TGCGCCAGCAGCATCGGGGGTTCTGGCTACACCTTC	CASSIGGSGYTF
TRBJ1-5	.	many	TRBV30	TGTGCCTGGAGTGAAATGAATAGTCAGCCCCAGCATTTT	CAWSEMNSQPQHF
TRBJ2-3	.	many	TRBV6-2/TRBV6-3	TGTGCCAGCAGTTACAGCCTGGATCGCACAGATACGCAGTATTTT	CASSYSLDRTDTQYF
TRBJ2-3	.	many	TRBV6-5	TGTGCCAGCACTTACGGAGATACGCAGTATTTT	CASTYGDTQYF
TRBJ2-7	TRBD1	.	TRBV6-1	TGTGCCAGCAGTGAAAGGAACAGGGGGCCGCCTTACGAGCAGTACTTC	CASSERNRGPPYEQYF
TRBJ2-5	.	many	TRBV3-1	TGTGCCAGCAGCCTTAGCTCGGAGACCCAGTACTTC	CASSLSSETQYF
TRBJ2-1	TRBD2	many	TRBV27	TGTGCCAGCAGTTTATTTCTAGCGGGGGAGAGCTCCTACAATGAGCAGTTCTTC	CASSLFLAGESSYNEQFF